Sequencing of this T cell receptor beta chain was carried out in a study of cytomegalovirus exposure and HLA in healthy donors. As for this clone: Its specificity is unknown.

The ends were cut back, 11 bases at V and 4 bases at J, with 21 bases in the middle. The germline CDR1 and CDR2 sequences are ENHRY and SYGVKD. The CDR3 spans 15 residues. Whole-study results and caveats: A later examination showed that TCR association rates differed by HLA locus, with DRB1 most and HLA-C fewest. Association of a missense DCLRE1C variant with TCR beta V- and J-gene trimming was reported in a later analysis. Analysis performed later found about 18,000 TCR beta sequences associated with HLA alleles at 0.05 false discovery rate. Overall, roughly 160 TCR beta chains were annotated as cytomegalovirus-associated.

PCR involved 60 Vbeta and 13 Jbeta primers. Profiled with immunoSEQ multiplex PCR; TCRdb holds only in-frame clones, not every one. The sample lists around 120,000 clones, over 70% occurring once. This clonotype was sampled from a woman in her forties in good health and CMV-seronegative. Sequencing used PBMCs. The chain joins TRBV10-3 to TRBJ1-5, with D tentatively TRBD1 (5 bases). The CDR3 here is CASREGPQGNQPQHF. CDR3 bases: TGTGCCTCCAGGGAGGGCCCCCAAGGGAATCAGCCCCAGCATTTT.